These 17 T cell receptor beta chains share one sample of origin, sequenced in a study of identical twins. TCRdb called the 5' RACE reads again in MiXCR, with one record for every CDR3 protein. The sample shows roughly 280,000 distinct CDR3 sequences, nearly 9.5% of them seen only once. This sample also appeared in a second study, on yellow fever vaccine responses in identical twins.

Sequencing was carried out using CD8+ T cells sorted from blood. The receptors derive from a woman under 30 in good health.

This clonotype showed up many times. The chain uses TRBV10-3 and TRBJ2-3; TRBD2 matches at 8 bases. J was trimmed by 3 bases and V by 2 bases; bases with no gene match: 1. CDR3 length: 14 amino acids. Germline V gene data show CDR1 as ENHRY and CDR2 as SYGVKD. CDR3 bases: TGTGCCATCAGTGAGACTAGCGGAACAGATACGCAGTATTTT. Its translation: CAISETSGTDTQYF.

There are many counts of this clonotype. CDR3 loop: CSVMFWDQGTDTQYF. The CDR3 DNA follows: TGCAGCGTTATGTTTTGGGACCAAGGCACAGATACGCAGTATTTT. This sequence joins TRBV29-1 and TRBJ2-3; TRBD1 or TRBD2 may be the D gene (5 bases each). Trimming cost V 5 bases and J 1 base, with 16 bases left between them. Looked up from germline, CDR1 is SQVTM and CDR2 is ANQGSEA. The CDR3 has 15 amino acids.

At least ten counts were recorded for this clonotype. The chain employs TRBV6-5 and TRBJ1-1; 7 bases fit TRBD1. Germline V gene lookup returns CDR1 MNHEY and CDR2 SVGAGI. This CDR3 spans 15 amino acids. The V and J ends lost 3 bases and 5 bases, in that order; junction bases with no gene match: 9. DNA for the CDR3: TGTGCCAGCAGTTATGGTTTGTCAGGGGGTACTGAAGCTTTCTTT. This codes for CASSYGLSGGTEAFF.

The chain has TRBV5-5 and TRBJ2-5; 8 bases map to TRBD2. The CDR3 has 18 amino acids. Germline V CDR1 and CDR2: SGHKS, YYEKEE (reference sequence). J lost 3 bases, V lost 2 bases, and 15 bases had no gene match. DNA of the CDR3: TGTGCCAGCAGCTTAATAGCGGGACTAACCTATGGGGAAGAGACCCAGTACTTC. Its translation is CASSLIAGLTYGEETQYF.

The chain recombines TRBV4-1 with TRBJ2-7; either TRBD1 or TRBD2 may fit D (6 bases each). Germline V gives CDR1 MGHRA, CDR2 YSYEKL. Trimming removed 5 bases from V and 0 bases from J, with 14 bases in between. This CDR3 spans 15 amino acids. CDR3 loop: CASSFSGEASYEQYF. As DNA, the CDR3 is TGCGCCAGCAGCTTCTCAGGGGAGGCCTCCTACGAGCAGTACTTC.

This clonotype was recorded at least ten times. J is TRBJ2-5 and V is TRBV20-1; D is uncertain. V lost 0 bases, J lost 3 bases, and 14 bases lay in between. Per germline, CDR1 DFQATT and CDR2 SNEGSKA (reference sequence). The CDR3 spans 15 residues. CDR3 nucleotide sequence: TGCAGTGCTAGAGATAACGCTCACCTTAAAGAGACCCAGTACTTC. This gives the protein CSARDNAHLKETQYF.

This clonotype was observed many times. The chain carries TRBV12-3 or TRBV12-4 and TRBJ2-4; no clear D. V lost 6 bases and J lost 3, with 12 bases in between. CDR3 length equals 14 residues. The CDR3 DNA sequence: TGTGCCAGCAGCCAACCATGGCTCAAAAACATTCAGTACTTC. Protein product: CASSQPWLKNIQYF.

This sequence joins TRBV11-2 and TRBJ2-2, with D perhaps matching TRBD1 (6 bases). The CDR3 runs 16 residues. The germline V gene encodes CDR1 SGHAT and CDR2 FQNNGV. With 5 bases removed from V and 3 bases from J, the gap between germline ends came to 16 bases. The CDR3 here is CASSPRQDTYTGELFF. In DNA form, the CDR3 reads TGTGCCAGCAGCCCCCGACAGGACACCTACACCGGGGAGCTGTTTTTT. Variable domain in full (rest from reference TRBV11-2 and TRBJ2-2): EAGVAQSPRYKIIEKRQSVAFWCNPISGHATLYWYQQILGQGPKLLIQFQNNGVVDDSQLPKDRFSAERLKGVDSTLKIQPAKLEDSAVYLCASSPRQDTYTGELFFGEGSRLTVL.

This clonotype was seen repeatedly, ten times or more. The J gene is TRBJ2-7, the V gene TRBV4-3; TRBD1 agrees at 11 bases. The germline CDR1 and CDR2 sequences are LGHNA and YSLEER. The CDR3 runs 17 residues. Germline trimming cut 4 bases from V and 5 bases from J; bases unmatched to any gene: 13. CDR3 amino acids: CASSLAPTGQGVNEQYF. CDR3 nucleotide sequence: TGCGCCAGCAGCCTAGCCCCTACGGGACAGGGGGTTAACGAGCAGTACTTC.

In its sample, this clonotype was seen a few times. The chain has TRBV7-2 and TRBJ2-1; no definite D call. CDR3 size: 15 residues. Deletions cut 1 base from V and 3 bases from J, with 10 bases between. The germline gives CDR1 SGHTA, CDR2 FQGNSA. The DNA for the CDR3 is TGTGCCAGCAGCTTAGGGGCAGGACGCTACAATGAGCAGTTCTTC. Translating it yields CASSLGAGRYNEQFF.

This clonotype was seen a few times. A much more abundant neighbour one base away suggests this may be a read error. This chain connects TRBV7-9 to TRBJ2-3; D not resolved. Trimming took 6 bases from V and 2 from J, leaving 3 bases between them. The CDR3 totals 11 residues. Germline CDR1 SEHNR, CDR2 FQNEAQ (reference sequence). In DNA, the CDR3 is TGTGCCAGCAGGCCCACAGATACGCAGTATTTT. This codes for CASRPTDTQYF.

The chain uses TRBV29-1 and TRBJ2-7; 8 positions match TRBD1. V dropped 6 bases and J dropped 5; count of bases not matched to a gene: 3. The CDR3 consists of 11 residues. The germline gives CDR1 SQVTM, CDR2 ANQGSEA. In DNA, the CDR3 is TGCAGCGTGGTGGACAGGGACGAGCAGTACTTC. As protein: CSVVDRDEQYF.

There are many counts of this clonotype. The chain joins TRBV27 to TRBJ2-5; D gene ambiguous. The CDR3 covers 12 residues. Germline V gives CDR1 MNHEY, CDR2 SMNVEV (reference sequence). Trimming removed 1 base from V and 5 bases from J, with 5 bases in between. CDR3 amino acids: CASSLYRETQYF. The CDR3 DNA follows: TGTGCCAGCAGTTTATACCGGGAGACCCAGTACTTC.

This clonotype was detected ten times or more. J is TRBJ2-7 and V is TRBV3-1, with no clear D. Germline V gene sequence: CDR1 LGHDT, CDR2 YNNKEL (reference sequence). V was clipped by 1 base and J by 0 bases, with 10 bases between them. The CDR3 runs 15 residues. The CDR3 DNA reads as TGTGCCAGCAGCCAAGTAACGCATAACTCCTACGAGCAGTACTTC. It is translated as CASSQVTHNSYEQYF.

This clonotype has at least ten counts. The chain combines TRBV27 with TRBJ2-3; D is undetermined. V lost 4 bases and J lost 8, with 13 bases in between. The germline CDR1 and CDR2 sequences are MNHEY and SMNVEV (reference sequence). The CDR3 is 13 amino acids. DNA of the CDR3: TGTGCCAGCAGTTCCCCTGCCTTTGGTACGCAGTATTTT. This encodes CASSSPAFGTQYF.

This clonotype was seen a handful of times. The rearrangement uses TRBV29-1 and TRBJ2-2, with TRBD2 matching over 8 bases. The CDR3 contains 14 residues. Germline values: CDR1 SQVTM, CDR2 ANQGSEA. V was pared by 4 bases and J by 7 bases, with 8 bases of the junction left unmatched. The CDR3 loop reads CSVVRGGPLGELFF. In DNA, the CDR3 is TGCAGCGTTGTTCGGGGGGGGCCTCTCGGGGAGCTGTTTTTT.

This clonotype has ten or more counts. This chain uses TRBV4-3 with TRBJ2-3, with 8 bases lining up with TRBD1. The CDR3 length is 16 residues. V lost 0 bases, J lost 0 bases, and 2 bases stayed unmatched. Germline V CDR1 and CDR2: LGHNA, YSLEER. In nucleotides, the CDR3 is TGCGCCAGCAGCCAAGAATACAGGGGGAGCACAGATACGCAGTATTTT. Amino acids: CASSQEYRGSTDTQYF.